The clone carrying this T cell receptor (beta chain) was recorded only once. TCRdb keeps only in-frame clones here, not all; method: immunoSEQ multiplex PCR. The table lists some 130,000 clones, 90% of them singletons. The germline V gene encodes CDR1 DFQATT and CDR2 SNEGSKA (reference sequence). This CDR3 has 14 amino acids. Between the trimmed V and J ends, which lost 5 bases and 0 bases, there was a span of 11 bases. This entry is derived from a study of control samples from healthy donors and cancer patients. The clonotype originates from a man aged 35-49 years in good health. Sample: blood. V is TRBV20-1 and J is TRBJ2-1; D not certain. The CDR3: CSAGGRSSYNEQFF. CDR3 DNA: TGCAGTGCTGGTGGTAGGAGCTCCTACAATGAGCAGTTCTTC.